These 19 T cell receptor beta chains came from one sample sequenced in a study of shared clonotypes between healthy human individuals. Sequencing was performed with immunoSEQ multiplex PCR; in TCRdb, only in-frame clones are kept and a portion is missing. The table has approximately 1.5 million clones, approximately 98.5% seen once. The material sequenced was naive CD4+ T cells sorted from blood. As for subset: CD45RA+ positively selected. The source is a man aged 30 to 39 in good health.

The chain carries TRBV11-1 and TRBJ2-7; 7 bases map to TRBD1. The V and J ends lost 4 bases and 9 bases, in that order; junction bases with no gene match: 3. Germline V gene sequence: CDR1 SGHAT, CDR2 FQDESV (reference sequence). The CDR3 consists of 11 residues. Written as DNA, the CDR3 is TGTGCCAGCAGCTCTCAGGGGGTGCAGTACTTC. This sequence encodes CASSSQGVQYF.

This clone was detected only once. The chain employs TRBV19 and TRBJ2-1; D perhaps matches TRBD2 (5 bases). The CDR3 has 15 amino acids. Trimming cost V 1 base and J 0 bases, with 7 bases left between them. In germline, CDR1 is LNHDA, CDR2 SQIVND (reference sequence). The CDR3 bases are TGTGCCAGTAGTATAGTTAGCGACTCCTACAATGAGCAGTTCTTC. This sequence encodes CASSIVSDSYNEQFF.

The chain is built from TRBV2 and TRBJ1-5; D perhaps matches TRBD1 (5 bases). V was shortened by 8 bases and J by 5 bases, with 13 bases between the two germline ends. The germline gives CDR1 SNHLY, CDR2 FYNNEI. This CDR3 region has 13 residues. The CDR3 coding sequence is TGTGCCAGCCTTAGAGGGGAGGATCAGCCCCAGCATTTT. Residues: CASLRGEDQPQHF. The variable domain in full, with the rest retrieved from reference TRBV2 and TRBJ1-5, is EPEVTQTPSHQVTQMGQEVILRCVPISNHLYFYWYRQILGQKVEFLVSFYNNEISEKSEIFDDQFSVERPDGSNFTLKIRSTKLEDSAMYFCASLRGEDQPQHFGDGTRLSIL.

The chain joins TRBV18 to TRBJ2-1; no definite D call. Germline V lookup: CDR1 KGHSH, CDR2 LQKENI. V lost 3 bases to trimming and J lost 2 bases, with 17 bases between them. The CDR3 loop spans 17 amino acids. The CDR3 DNA follows: TGTGCCAGCTCACCTACTCCCAGGACCTCTACCTACAATGAGCAGTTCTTC. Amino acids: CASSPTPRTSTYNEQFF.

This clone was counted a single time. This chain's CDR3 is CASSVDALSGNTIYF. Written as DNA, the CDR3 is TGTGCCAGCAGCGTAGATGCCCTCTCTGGAAACACCATATATTTT. The chain combines TRBV9 with TRBJ1-3; D is uncertain. Trimming stripped 0 bases from V and 0 bases from J, with 7 bases between. Per germline, CDR1 SGDLS and CDR2 YYNGEE. CDR3 size: 15 residues.

The chain is built from TRBV4-1 and TRBJ2-3, with unresolved D. Trimming left V 3 bases short and J 2 bases short, with 15 bases between. This CDR3 contains 16 residues. Germline CDR1 and CDR2: MGHRA and YSYEKL. Here the CDR3 DNA reads TGCGCCAGCAGCCAGCCCTTAGGGATTCCCACAGATACGCAGTATTTT. Its protein product is CASSQPLGIPTDTQYF.

This sequence joins TRBV5-1 and TRBJ2-1, with TRBD1 as a possible D gene (5 bases). This CDR3 region has 17 residues. Trimming shortened V by 1 base and J by 0 bases, and 14 bases separated the two germline ends. The germline V gene encodes CDR1 SGHRS and CDR2 YFSETQ. CDR3 loop: CASSLFPGKSSYNEQFF. The CDR3 bases are TGCGCCAGCAGCTTGTTCCCAGGGAAAAGCTCCTACAATGAGCAGTTCTTC.

The DNA for the CDR3 is TGTGCCAGCAGTCCGGACAGGGCAGTCGGTGGCTACACCTTC. Translation: CASSPDRAVGGYTF. The rearrangement uses TRBV6-1 and TRBJ1-2; TRBD1 matches at 8 bases. After removal of 5 bases from V and 7 bases from J, the junction contained 9 bases not matched to a gene. The germline V gene encodes CDR1 MNHNS and CDR2 SASEGT. The CDR3 covers 14 residues.

The gene calls are TRBV21-1 and TRBJ2-5; the DNA was not used to check the table's D call, TRBD1. TRBV21-1 is labeled a pseudogene. The CDR3 runs to 15 residues. In DNA form, the CDR3 reads TGTGCCAGCACCATCCTGGGACAGTTACCAGAGACCCAGTACTTC. Protein: CASTILGQLPETQYF.

The gene calls are TRBV10-2 and TRBJ1-2; 7 nucleotides agree with TRBD1. The germline gives CDR1 WSHSY, CDR2 SAAADI. The CDR3 is 12 residues long. With 5 bases clipped from V and 8 bases from J, the junction kept 5 bases outside the gene matches. The CDR3 DNA reads as TGCGCCAGCAGTCCAGACAGGGCCGGCTACACCTTC. It is translated as CASSPDRAGYTF.

This chain connects TRBV19 to TRBJ1-1, with TRBD1 as a possible D gene (6 bases). Germline values: CDR1 LNHDA, CDR2 SQIVND (reference sequence). V lost 4 bases to trimming and J lost 0 bases, with 12 bases between them. The CDR3 covers 15 residues. The CDR3 coding sequence is TGTGCCAGTAGTACCTCGACAGGAATGAACACTGAAGCTTTCTTT. Encoded protein: CASSTSTGMNTEAFF.

This chain joins TRBV28 and TRBJ1-1; tentative D call: TRBD1 (5 bases). This CDR3 spans 13 amino acids. Germline CDR1 reads MDHEN; CDR2 reads SYDVKM. The V end was cut by 3 bases, the J end by 12 bases, with 17 bases between. The CDR3 spells CASSFTRDWGPFF. Written as DNA, the CDR3 is TGTGCCAGCAGTTTTACCAGGGACTGGGGTCCTTTCTTT. The whole variable domain, remainder taken from reference TRBV28 and TRBJ1-1, is DVKVTQSSRYLVKRTGEKVFLECVQDMDHENMFWYRQDPGLGLRLIYFSYDVKMKEKGDIPEGYSVSREKKERFSLILESASTNQTSMYLCASSFTRDWGPFFGQGTRLTVV.

This rearrangement joins TRBV5-1 to TRBJ2-6; no firm D call. V was shortened by 7 bases and J by 0 bases, with 11 bases between the two germline ends. The CDR3 is made up of 15 amino acids. In germline, CDR1 is SGHRS, CDR2 YFSETQ. CDR3 protein: CASGNGNSGANVLTF. CDR3 DNA sequence: TGCGCCAGCGGTAATGGAAACTCTGGGGCCAACGTCCTGACTTTC.

A remark on this clone: Distinct nucleotide sequences in the sample also encode this CDR3. CDR3 nucleotide sequence: TGCAGTGCTAGTTCTGGAAACACCATATATTTT. This translates into CSASSGNTIYF. The chain has TRBV20-1 and TRBJ1-3; no reliable D call. The CDR3 consists of 11 residues. V lost 3 bases, J lost 1 base, and 1 base lay in between. Looked up from germline, CDR1 is DFQATT and CDR2 is SNEGSKA (reference sequence).

V usage is TRBV2 and J usage is TRBJ2-2, with D tentatively TRBD1 (6 bases). This CDR3 is built from 15 residues. V lost 7 bases and J lost 0, with 12 bases in between. Germline CDR1 and CDR2: SNHLY and FYNNEI. The CDR3, as DNA: TGTGCCAGCAATCCAGGACAGACGAACACCGGGGAGCTGTTTTTT. It codes for CASNPGQTNTGELFF.

The chain employs TRBV4-1 and TRBJ2-7, with 10 nucleotides matching TRBD2. V lost 2 bases to trimming and J lost 3 bases; unmatched junction nucleotides: 1. Germline CDR1 is MGHRA and CDR2 is YSYEKL. The CDR3 totals 14 residues. The CDR3 DNA reads TGCGCCAGCAGCCAAAGACTAGCGGGCTACGAGCAGTACTTC. It yields the protein CASSQRLAGYEQYF.

A note on this clone: Other nucleotide sequences from this sample produce the same CDR3. The chain couples TRBV5-1 to TRBJ2-3; D possibly matches TRBD1 or TRBD2 (5 bases each). Trimming pared 1 base from V and 1 base from J, leaving 10 bases between. The V gene's germline CDR1 is SGHRS and CDR2 YFSETQ. This CDR3 comprises 15 residues. For the CDR3, the DNA is TGCGCCAGCAGCTTGCGGGGACCAGGCACAGATACGCAGTATTTT. This codes for CASSLRGPGTDTQYF.

This chain links TRBV29-1 with TRBJ2-7; tentative D call: TRBD1 (6 bases). The CDR3 consists of 12 residues. V shed 2 bases and J shed 6 bases, with 11 bases lying between them. From germline, CDR1 is SQVTM and CDR2 ANQGSEA. The CDR3 spells CSVENQGPEQYF. The CDR3 DNA reads TGCAGCGTTGAAAATCAGGGGCCCGAGCAGTACTTC.

V is TRBV11-2 and J is TRBJ2-7, with D perhaps matching TRBD2 (5 bases). Germline V gene data show CDR1 as SGHAT and CDR2 as FQNNGV. The CDR3 is 14 residues long. V was pared by 5 bases and J by 3 bases, with 14 bases between. CDR3 loop: CASSQISGIYEQYF. DNA for the CDR3: TGTGCCAGCAGCCAAATTTCGGGGATCTACGAGCAGTACTTC.